The sequence of this T cell receptor beta chain was determined in a study of blood T cell repertoires in COVID-19. About the study: The United States, Italy and Spain were the sources of the acute and convalescent COVID-19 samples. PBMCs, B-cell-depleted T cells, or T cells provided the cDNA or gDNA that made up the material.

As handled by the study authors: The assay estimated nucleated cells by amplifying reference gene primers. Produced via immunoSEQ multiplex PCR; TCRdb's table is partial and in-frame only. V and J calls and clone size follow that table, whereas D and trimming were derived from the DNA. Here the sample spans around 200,000 clones, 70% to 90% being singletons. V lost 6 bases, J lost 8 bases, and 20 bases lay in between. This CDR3 contains 15 residues. The germline CDR1 and CDR2 sequences are MDHEN and SYDVKM. The rearrangement uses TRBV28 and TRBJ2-4; D may be TRBD1 (6 bases). This clonotype was sampled from a man between 60 and 70 years old with acute or convalescent COVID-19. Sequences were obtained from peripheral blood. CDR3 loop: CASSTPGHPLHIQYF. Written as DNA, the CDR3 is TGTGCCAGCAGCACCCCGGGACATCCCCTCCACATTCAGTACTTC.